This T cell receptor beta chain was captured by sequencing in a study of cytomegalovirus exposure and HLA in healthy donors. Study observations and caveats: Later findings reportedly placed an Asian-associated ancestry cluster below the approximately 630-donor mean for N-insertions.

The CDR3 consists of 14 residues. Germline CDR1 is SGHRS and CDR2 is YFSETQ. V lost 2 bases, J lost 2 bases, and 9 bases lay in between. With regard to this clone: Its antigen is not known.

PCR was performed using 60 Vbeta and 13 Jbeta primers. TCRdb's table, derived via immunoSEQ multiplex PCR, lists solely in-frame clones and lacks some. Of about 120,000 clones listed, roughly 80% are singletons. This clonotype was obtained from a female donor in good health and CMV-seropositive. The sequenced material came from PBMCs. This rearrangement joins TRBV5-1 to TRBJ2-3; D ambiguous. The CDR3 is CASSFLETTDTQYF. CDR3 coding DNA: TGCGCCAGCAGCTTTTTGGAGACCACAGATACGCAGTATTTT.